One and the same sample provided the 9 T cell receptor beta chains below, sequenced in a study of T cell responses to AZD1222 COVID-19 vaccine. Sequenced by immunoSEQ multiplex PCR; TCRdb stores in-frame clones only, minus some. In the table there are some 130,000 clones, more than 85% of which are singletons. The source was peripheral blood, collected on day 0 of AZD1222 vaccination. The origin of the receptors is an adult in good health.

The V and J genes are TRBV6-1 and TRBJ1-4; D is perhaps TRBD1 (5 bases). This CDR3 is built from 15 residues. The germline V and J ends were trimmed by 5 bases and 6 bases, with 16 bases remaining between them. CDR1 MNHNS and CDR2 SASEGT come from the germline V gene. The CDR3 sequence: CASSWRDPAYEKLFF. In nucleotides, the CDR3 is TGTGCCAGCAGTTGGCGGGACCCCGCTTATGAAAAACTGTTTTTT.

The chain is built from TRBV30 and TRBJ2-1; 7 bases map to TRBD2. Germline trimming cut 1 base from V and 8 bases from J; bases unmatched to any gene: 14. This CDR3 is 16 amino acids long. The germline V gene has CDR1 GTSNPN and CDR2 SVGIG (reference sequence). The CDR3 loop is CAWSAPWEGQTYEQFF. CDR3 nucleotides: TGTGCCTGGAGTGCCCCATGGGAGGGCCAAACGTATGAGCAGTTCTTC.

V and J are TRBV10-1 and TRBJ2-1, with TRBD2 matching 7 bases. V lost 2 bases and J lost 1; bases outside the gene matches: 8. Looked up from germline, CDR1 is WNHNN and CDR2 is SYGVQD (reference sequence). This CDR3 has 17 residues. The CDR3 loop reads CASSEPGGESSYNEQFF. The DNA of the CDR3 is TGCGCCAGCAGTGAGCCTGGGGGGGAGAGTTCCTACAATGAGCAGTTCTTC.

The CDR3 region has the DNA TGTGCCAGCAGCCCCGTACTAGGGAATGAGCAGTTCTTC. Its protein product is CASSPVLGNEQFF. The chain joins TRBV3-1 (or the pseudogene TRBV3-2) to TRBJ2-1, with D maybe TRBD2 (5 bases). The V gene's germline CDR1 is LGHDT and CDR2 YNNKEL (reference sequence). V was shortened by 4 bases and J by 7 bases, with 11 bases between the two germline ends. The CDR3 has 13 residues.

The rearrangement links TRBV30 to TRBJ1-2; no clear D gene. V was shortened by 8 bases and J by 4 bases, with 17 bases between the two germline ends. The CDR3 has 13 amino acids. Germline loops: CDR1 GTSNPN, CDR2 SVGIG (reference sequence). In DNA, the CDR3 is TGTGCCCTGAAGTCTAGGATACTCTATGGCTACACCTTC. This translates into CALKSRILYGYTF.

This clone was seen only once. The genes are TRBV6-1 and TRBJ2-7; D gene uncertain. Germline V gene lookup returns CDR1 MNHNS and CDR2 SASEGT. V was clipped by 1 base and J by 2 bases, with 15 bases between them. The CDR3 is 16 amino acids. As DNA, the CDR3 is TGTGCCAGCAGTGAAGTATGGATGGTCGGAGCCTACGAGCAGTACTTC. Amino acid sequence: CASSEVWMVGAYEQYF.

This sequence joins TRBV19 and TRBJ1-2; D is uncertain. This CDR3 spans 14 amino acids. V was clipped by 7 bases and J by 2 bases, with 14 bases between them. Germline values: CDR1 LNHDA, CDR2 SQIVND (reference sequence). CDR3 protein: CASTIPGLNYGYTF. The CDR3, as DNA: TGTGCCAGTACCATACCCGGCCTAAACTATGGCTACACCTTC.

This chain uses TRBV27 with TRBJ2-7; a possible D gene is TRBD1 (6 bases). V was pared by 6 bases and J by 1 base, with 13 bases between. Germline lookup yields CDR1 MNHEY and CDR2 SMNVEV (reference sequence). This CDR3 is 14 amino acids long. Here the CDR3 reads CASSADRNSYEQYF. The CDR3 DNA follows: TGTGCCAGCAGCGCAGACAGGAATTCCTACGAGCAGTACTTC.

Here the CDR3 DNA reads TGTGCCAGCAGACCGCTCGTTAATTCACCCCTCCACTTT. Protein sequence: CASRPLVNSPLHF. The chain employs TRBV12-3 or TRBV12-4 and TRBJ1-6, with unresolved D. V was trimmed by 6 bases and J by 6 bases, leaving 9 bases between them. The CDR3 has 13 amino acids.